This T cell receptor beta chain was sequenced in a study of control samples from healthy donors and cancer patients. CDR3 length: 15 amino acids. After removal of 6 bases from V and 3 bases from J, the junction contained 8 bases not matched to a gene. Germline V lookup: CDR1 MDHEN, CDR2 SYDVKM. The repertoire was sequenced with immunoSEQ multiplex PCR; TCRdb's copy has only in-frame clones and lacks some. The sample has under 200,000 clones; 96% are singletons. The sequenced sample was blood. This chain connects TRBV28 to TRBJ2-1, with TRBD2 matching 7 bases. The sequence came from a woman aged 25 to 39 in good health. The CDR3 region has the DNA TGTGCCAGCAGCCGCCCGGGAGGCGGCTACAATGAGCAGTTCTTC. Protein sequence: CASSRPGGGYNEQFF.